The text below deals with one TCR beta chain. This record belongs to a study of blood T cell repertoires in COVID-19. At the level of the study: There were acute and convalescent COVID-19 samples, and they came from the United States, Italy and Spain. PBMCs, B-cell-depleted T cells, or T cells provided the cDNA or gDNA that made up the material.

After removal of 3 bases from V and 5 bases from J, the junction contained 3 bases not matched to a gene. This CDR3 contains 13 residues. CDR1 and CDR2 from the germline V gene are SGHKS and YYEKEE (reference sequence). Original processing notes: For nucleated cells, counts were estimated from reference gene primer amplification. The assay was immunoSEQ multiplex PCR, and TCRdb's table has in-frame clones only and misses some. V and J calls and clone size come straight from that table; D and trimming were deduced from the DNA. Counted here are about 330,000 clones, about 91% occurring once; the ten biggest clones make up roughly a tenth.

The TCR originated in a man aged 30 to 45 with COVID-19, enrolled during active disease. Source material: peripheral blood. The V and J genes are TRBV5-5 and TRBJ1-1; 8 bases fit TRBD1. CDR3 residues: CASSWTGQTEAFF. The CDR3, as DNA: TGTGCCAGCAGCTGGACAGGGCAAACTGAAGCTTTCTTT. Drawing the rest from reference TRBV5-5 and TRBJ1-1, the complete variable domain is DAGVTQSPTHLIKTRGQQVTLRCSPISGHKSVSWYQQVLGQGPQFIFQYYEKEERGRGNFPDRFSARQFPNYSSELNVNALLLGDSALYLCASSWTGQTEAFFGQGTRLTVV.